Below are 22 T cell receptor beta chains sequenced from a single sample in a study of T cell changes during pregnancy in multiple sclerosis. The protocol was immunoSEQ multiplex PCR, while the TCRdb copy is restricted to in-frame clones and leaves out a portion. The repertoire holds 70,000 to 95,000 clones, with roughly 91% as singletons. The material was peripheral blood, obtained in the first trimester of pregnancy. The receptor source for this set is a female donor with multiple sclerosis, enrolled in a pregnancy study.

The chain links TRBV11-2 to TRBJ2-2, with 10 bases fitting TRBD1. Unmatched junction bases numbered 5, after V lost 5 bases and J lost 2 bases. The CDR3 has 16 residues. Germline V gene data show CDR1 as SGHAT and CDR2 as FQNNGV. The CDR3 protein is CASSPGQGENTGELFF. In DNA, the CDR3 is TGTGCCAGCAGCCCCGGACAGGGGGAAAACACCGGGGAGCTGTTTTTT.

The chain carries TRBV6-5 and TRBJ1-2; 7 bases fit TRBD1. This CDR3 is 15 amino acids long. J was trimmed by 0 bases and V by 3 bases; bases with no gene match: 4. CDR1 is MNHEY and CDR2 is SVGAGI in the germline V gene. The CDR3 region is CASSYADRPNYGYTF. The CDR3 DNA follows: TGTGCCAGCAGTTATGCGGACAGGCCTAACTATGGCTACACCTTC.

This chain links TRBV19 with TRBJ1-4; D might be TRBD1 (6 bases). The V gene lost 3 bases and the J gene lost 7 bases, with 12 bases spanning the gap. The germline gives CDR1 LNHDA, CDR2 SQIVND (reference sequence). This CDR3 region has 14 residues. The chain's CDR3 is CASSIRGGGEKLFF. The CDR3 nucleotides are TGTGCCAGTAGTATTCGCGGGGGCGGTGAAAAACTGTTTTTT.

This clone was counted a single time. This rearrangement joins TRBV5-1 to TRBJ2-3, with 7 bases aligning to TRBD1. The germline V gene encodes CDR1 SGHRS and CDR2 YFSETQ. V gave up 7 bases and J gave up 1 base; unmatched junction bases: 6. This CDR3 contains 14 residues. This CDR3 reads CASYGTERTDTQYF. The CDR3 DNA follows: TGCGCCAGCTACGGGACAGAACGCACAGATACGCAGTATTTT.

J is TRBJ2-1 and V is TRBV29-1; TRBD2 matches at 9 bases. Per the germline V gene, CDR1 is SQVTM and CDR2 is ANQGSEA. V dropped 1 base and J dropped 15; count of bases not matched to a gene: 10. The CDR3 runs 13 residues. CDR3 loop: CSVEGAGGASAFF. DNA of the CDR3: TGCAGCGTTGAAGGGGCGGGGGGGGCCTCGGCGTTCTTC.

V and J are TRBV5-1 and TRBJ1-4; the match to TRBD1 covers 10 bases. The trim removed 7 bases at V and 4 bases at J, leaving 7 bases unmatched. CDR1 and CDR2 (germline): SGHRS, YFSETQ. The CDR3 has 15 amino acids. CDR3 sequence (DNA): TGCGCCAGCGGGACTGGACAGGGGGGTAATGAAAAACTGTTTTTT. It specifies CASGTGQGGNEKLFF.

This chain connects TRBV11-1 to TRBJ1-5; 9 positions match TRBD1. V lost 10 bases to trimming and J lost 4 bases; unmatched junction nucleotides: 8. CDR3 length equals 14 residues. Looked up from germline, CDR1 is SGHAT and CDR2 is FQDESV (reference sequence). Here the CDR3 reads CATRQGVRNQPQHF. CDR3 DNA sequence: TGTGCCACCCGACAGGGGGTCAGAAATCAGCCCCAGCATTTT.

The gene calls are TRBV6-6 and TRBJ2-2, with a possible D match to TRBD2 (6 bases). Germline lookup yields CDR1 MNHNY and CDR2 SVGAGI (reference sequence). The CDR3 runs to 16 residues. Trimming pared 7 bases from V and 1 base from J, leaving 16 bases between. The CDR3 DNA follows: TGTGCCAGCAACAGCGGAGGCGGGATGAACACCGGGGAGCTGTTTTTT. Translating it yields CASNSGGGMNTGELFF.

CDR3 DNA: TGTGCCATCAGCTCCGGACAGTCGAGCTCTGGAAACACCATATATTTT. Encoded protein: CAISSGQSSSGNTIYF. This chain uses TRBV10-3 with TRBJ1-3; a weak D match, TRBD1 (6 bases). Germline CDR1 is ENHRY and CDR2 is SYGVKD. The CDR3 is 16 amino acids. Deletions cut 6 bases from V and 0 bases from J, with 15 bases between.

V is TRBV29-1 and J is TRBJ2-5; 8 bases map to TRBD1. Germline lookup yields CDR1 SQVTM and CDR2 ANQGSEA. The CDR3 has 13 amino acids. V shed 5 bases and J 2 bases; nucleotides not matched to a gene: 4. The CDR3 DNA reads TGCAGCGTTTGGACAGGGCTACAAGAGACCCAGTACTTC. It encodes CSVWTGLQETQYF.

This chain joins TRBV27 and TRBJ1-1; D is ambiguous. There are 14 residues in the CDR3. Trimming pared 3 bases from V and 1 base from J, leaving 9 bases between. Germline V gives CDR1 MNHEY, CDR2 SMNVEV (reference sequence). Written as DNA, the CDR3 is TGTGCCAGCAGTTTTTTATCGGGGAACACTGAAGCTTTCTTT. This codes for CASSFLSGNTEAFF.

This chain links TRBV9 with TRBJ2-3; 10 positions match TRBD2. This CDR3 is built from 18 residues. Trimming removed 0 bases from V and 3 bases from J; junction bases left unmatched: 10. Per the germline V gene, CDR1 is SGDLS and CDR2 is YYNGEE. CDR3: CASSVATIAGGRTDTQYF. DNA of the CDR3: TGTGCCAGCAGCGTAGCGACCATAGCGGGGGGAAGAACAGATACGCAGTATTTT.

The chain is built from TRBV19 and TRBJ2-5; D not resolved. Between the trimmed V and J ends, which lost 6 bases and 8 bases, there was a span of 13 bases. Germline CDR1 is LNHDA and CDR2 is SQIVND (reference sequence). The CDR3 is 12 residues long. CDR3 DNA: TGTGCCAGTAGCCTGCATGGCCGAACCCAGTACTTC. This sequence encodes CASSLHGRTQYF. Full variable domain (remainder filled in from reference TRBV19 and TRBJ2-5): DGGITQSPKYLFRKEGQNVTLSCEQNLNHDAMYWYRQDPGQGLRLIYYSQIVNDFQKGDIAEGYSVSREKKESFPLTVTSAQKNPTAFYLCASSLHGRTQYFGPGTRLLVL.

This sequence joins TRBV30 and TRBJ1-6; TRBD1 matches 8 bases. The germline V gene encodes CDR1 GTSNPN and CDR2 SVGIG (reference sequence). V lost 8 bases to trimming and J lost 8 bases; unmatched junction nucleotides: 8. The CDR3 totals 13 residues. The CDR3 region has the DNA TGTGCCCGACGGGACAGGCGATATTCACCCCTCCACTTT. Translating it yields CARRDRRYSPLHF.

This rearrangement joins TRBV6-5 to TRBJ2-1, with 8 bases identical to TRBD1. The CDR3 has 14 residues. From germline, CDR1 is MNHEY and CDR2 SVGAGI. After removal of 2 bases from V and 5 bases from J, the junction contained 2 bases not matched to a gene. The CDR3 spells CASSYRTGNNEQFF. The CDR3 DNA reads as TGTGCCAGCAGTTACCGGACAGGGAACAATGAGCAGTTCTTC.

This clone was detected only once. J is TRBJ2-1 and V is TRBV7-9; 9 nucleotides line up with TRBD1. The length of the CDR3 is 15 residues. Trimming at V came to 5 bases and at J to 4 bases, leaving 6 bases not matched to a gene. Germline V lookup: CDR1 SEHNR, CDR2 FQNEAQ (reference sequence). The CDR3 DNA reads TGTGCCAGCAGCCCGTCCGGGACAGGGTACAATGAGCAGTTCTTC. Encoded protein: CASSPSGTGYNEQFF.

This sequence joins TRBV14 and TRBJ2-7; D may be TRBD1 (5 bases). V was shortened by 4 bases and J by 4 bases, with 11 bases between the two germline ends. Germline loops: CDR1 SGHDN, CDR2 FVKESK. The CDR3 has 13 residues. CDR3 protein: CASSRGMSYEQYF. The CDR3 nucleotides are TGTGCCAGCAGCCGGGGCATGAGTTACGAGCAGTACTTC.

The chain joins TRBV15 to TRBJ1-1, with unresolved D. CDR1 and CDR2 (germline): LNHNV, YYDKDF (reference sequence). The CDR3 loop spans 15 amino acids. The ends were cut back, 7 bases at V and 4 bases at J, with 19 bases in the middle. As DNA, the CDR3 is TGTGCCACCAATCTTCCCCGGGGTCGGGGCACTGAAGCTTTCTTT. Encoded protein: CATNLPRGRGTEAFF.

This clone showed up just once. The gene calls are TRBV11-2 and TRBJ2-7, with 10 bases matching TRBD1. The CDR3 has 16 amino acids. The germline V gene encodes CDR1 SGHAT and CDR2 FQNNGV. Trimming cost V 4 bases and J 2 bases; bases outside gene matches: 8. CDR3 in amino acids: CASSSPTGGDTYEQYF. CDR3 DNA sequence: TGTGCCAGCAGCTCCCCGACAGGGGGCGATACCTACGAGCAGTACTTC.

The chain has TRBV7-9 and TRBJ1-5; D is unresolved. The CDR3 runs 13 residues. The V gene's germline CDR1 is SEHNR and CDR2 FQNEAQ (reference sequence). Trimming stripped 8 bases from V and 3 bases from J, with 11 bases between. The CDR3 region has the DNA TGTGCCAGCGGGAGGGAGCCCAATCAGCCCCAGCATTTT. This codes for CASGREPNQPQHF.

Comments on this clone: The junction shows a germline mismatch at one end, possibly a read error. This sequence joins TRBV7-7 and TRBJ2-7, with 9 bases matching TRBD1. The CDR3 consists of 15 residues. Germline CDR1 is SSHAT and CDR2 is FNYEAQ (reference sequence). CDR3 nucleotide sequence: TGTGCTAGCAGCCCGGGACAGGGAGGTGGGTACGAGCAGTACTTC. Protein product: CASSPGQGGGYEQYF. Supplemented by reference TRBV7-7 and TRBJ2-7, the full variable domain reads GAGVSQSPRYKVTKRGQDVTLRCDPISSHATLYWYQQALGQGPEFLTYFNYEAQPDKSGLPSDRFSAERPEGSISTLTIQRTEQRDSAMYRCASSPGQGGGYEQYFGPGTRLTVT.

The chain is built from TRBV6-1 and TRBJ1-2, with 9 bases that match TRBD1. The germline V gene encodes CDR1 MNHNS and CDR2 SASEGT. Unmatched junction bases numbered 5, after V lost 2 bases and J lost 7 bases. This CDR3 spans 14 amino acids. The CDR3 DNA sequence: TGTGCCAGCAGTGAAACAGGGGGCCTGGGTGGCTACACCTTC. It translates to CASSETGGLGGYTF.